Following are 27 T cell receptor beta chains from one sample sequenced in a study of blood T cell repertoires in COVID-19. The table came from immunoSEQ multiplex PCR; TCRdb's copy has only in-frame clones and leaves some out. Of about 310,000 clones detected, around nine tenths appear once; the ten largest clones hold over 1%. Sequencing used peripheral blood. These receptors were collected from a man between 70 and 80 years old with acute or convalescent COVID-19.

The V and J genes are TRBV6-5 and TRBJ1-4; D possibly corresponds to TRBD1 (5 bases). Germline values: CDR1 MNHEY, CDR2 SVGAGI. This CDR3 comprises 14 residues. V lost 3 bases and J lost 8, with 13 bases in between. The CDR3, as DNA: TGTGCCAGCAGTTATAGGTGGGGGAGGGAAAAACTGTTTTTT. It is translated as CASSYRWGREKLFF.

The chain links TRBV7-9 to TRBJ1-4, with 7 bases lining up with TRBD1. The CDR3 runs 15 residues. The germline V gene encodes CDR1 SEHNR and CDR2 FQNEAQ (reference sequence). V dropped 1 base and J dropped 6; count of bases not matched to a gene: 5. CDR3 in amino acids: CASSLETGTDEKLFF. Here the CDR3 DNA reads TGTGCCAGCAGCTTAGAAACGGGGACAGATGAAAAACTGTTTTTT.

The genes are TRBV6-5 and TRBJ2-7; TRBD1 aligns across 7 bases. The V gene's germline CDR1 is MNHEY and CDR2 SVGAGI. Unmatched junction bases numbered 14, after V lost 7 bases and J lost 8 bases. CDR3 size: 14 residues. The CDR3 bases are TGTGCCAGCACCCACGACAGGGACGTTCCTAAGCAGTACTTC. This gives the protein CASTHDRDVPKQYF.

This sequence joins TRBV7-2 and TRBJ2-2; TRBD2 might be the D (6 bases). V was shortened by 1 base and J by 5 bases, with 14 bases between the two germline ends. Germline V gene lookup returns CDR1 SGHTA and CDR2 FQGNSA. The CDR3 is 16 amino acids. The CDR3 loop is CASSLGQAGGTGELFF. DNA of the CDR3: TGTGCCAGCAGCTTAGGGCAGGCCGGAGGGACCGGGGAGCTGTTTTTT.

The J gene is TRBJ1-2, the V gene TRBV7-2; D remains ambiguous. This CDR3 comprises 15 residues. Deletions cut 2 bases from V and 4 bases from J, with 14 bases between. The germline V gene has CDR1 SGHTA and CDR2 FQGNSA. The CDR3 DNA is TGTGCCAGCAGCTTAAGAGTGGAGGGCTCCTATGGCTACACCTTC. The encoded protein is CASSLRVEGSYGYTF.

J is TRBJ2-2 and V is TRBV6-5; 10 bases match TRBD2. The CDR3 totals 15 residues. CDR1 MNHEY and CDR2 SVGAGI come from the germline V gene. With 2 bases clipped from V and 8 bases from J, the junction kept 5 bases outside the gene matches. CDR3 protein: CASSYVASGSGELFF. Here the CDR3 DNA reads TGTGCCAGCAGTTACGTGGCTAGCGGGAGTGGGGAGCTGTTTTTT.

The chain combines TRBV6-2 or TRBV6-3 with TRBJ2-2; D is possibly TRBD1 (6 bases). The CDR3 runs to 16 residues. With 3 bases removed from V and 0 bases from J, the gap between germline ends came to 11 bases. The germline gives CDR1 MNHEY, CDR2 SVGEGT. The CDR3 DNA sequence: TGTGCCAGCAGTTATGGTGGGACACCGAACACCGGGGAGCTGTTTTTT. Its translation is CASSYGGTPNTGELFF.

The chain recombines TRBV28 with TRBJ1-1; D may be TRBD1 (5 bases). The CDR3 extends over 18 amino acids. The germline gives CDR1 MDHEN, CDR2 SYDVKM. The V and J ends lost 9 bases and 4 bases respectively, with 30 bases between them. DNA for the CDR3: TGTGCCAGTCAGGGTTCAGGGTTCACCGTTCAGGCCGGCACTGAAGCTTTCTTT. Translated, it gives CASQGSGFTVQAGTEAFF. Using reference TRBV28 and TRBJ1-1 for the parts outside the CDR3, the full variable domain is DVKVTQSSRYLVKRTGEKVFLECVQDMDHENMFWYRQDPGLGLRLIYFSYDVKMKEKGDIPEGYSVSREKKERFSLILESASTNQTSMYLCASQGSGFTVQAGTEAFFGQGTRLTVV.

The CDR3, as DNA: TGTGCCAGTAGTATGACAGGGGGACTCACTGAAGCTTTCTTT. Translation gives CASSMTGGLTEAFF. V is TRBV19 and J is TRBJ1-1, with 9 bases that match TRBD1. V lost 3 bases, J lost 4 bases, and 3 bases stayed unmatched. The CDR3 sequence is 14 residues long. Germline loops: CDR1 LNHDA, CDR2 SQIVND (reference sequence).

The chain combines TRBV5-4 with TRBJ1-2, with D perhaps matching TRBD1 (5 bases). Germline V gene data show CDR1 as SGHNT and CDR2 as YYREEE (reference sequence). Trimming took off 3 bases at V and 8 bases at J, with 26 bases between the two ends. The CDR3 length is 17 residues. CDR3 coding DNA: TGTGCCAGCAGCTCGGTGGGGGGGTACAGCGGCCTCTGGGGCTACACCTTC. This translates into CASSSVGGYSGLWGYTF.

This clone was seen once. The chain joins TRBV30 to TRBJ1-6, with 7 positions matching TRBD1. V shed 3 bases, J shed 7 bases, and the junction held 6 bases outside the gene matches. CDR3 length equals 14 residues. Germline V gene lookup returns CDR1 GTSNPN and CDR2 SVGIG (reference sequence). The CDR3 DNA is TGTGCCTGGAGCCTGACAGGGACCAATTCACCCCTCCACTTT. This codes for CAWSLTGTNSPLHF.

This chain connects TRBV6-5 to TRBJ2-7, with D perhaps matching TRBD2 (6 bases). V lost 6 bases and J 3 bases, leaving 12 bases between the germline ends. This CDR3 is 13 amino acids long. Germline loops: CDR1 MNHEY, CDR2 SVGAGI. The CDR3: CASSLFGSYEQYF. CDR3 coding DNA: TGTGCCAGCAGCCTTTTCGGGAGCTACGAGCAGTACTTC.

This clone appeared a few times. The sample contains more than one DNA sequence encoding this CDR3. The V call is TRBV5-1, the J call TRBJ2-7, with a weak D call TRBD2 (6 bases). From germline, CDR1 is SGHRS and CDR2 YFSETQ. V dropped 1 base and J dropped 3 bases, with 8 bases sitting between them. This CDR3 has 13 residues. CDR3 sequence reads: CASSLNGGYEQYF. The CDR3 DNA reads TGCGCCAGCAGCTTGAACGGGGGCTACGAGCAGTACTTC.

J is TRBJ1-6 and V is TRBV18, with no clear D. The CDR3 is made up of 17 amino acids. Germline CDR1 and CDR2: KGHSH and LQKENI. Trimming removed 6 bases from V and 0 bases from J, with 15 bases in between. The CDR3 DNA follows: TGTGCCAGCTCGGACGGGAGTACAAGCTCCTATAATTCACCCCTCCACTTT. Its protein product is CASSDGSTSSYNSPLHF.

This clone was found once. The V and J genes are TRBV10-3 and TRBJ2-2; 13 nucleotides match TRBD2. The CDR3 runs to 17 residues. V lost 2 bases, J lost 7 bases, and 7 bases stayed unmatched. Germline CDR1 and CDR2: ENHRY and SYGVKD. The CDR3 DNA reads TGTGCCATCAGTGAGCAACTAGCGGGGGGGCCAATCGGGGAGCTGTTTTTT. This gives the protein CAISEQLAGGPIGELFF.

V is TRBV27 and J is TRBJ1-6; D remains unclear. V shed 5 bases and J shed 10 bases, with 12 bases lying between them. CDR1 and CDR2 from the germline V gene are MNHEY and SMNVEV (reference sequence). The CDR3 has 13 residues. The CDR3 nucleotides read TGTGCCAGCAGTCCGCCCGGGGAATCACCCCTCCACTTT. Its translation: CASSPPGESPLHF.

This clone was counted a few times. The chain has TRBV11-1 and TRBJ2-1, with 7 bases matching TRBD1. CDR3 size: 11 residues. Germline-derived CDR1 and CDR2 are SGHAT and FQDESV (reference sequence). V dropped 6 bases and J dropped 13; count of bases not matched to a gene: 6. The CDR3 DNA reads TGTGCCAGCAGTTCCCGGGACAGCCAGTTCTTC. Translating it yields CASSSRDSQFF.

This clone appeared a single time. This chain connects TRBV24-1 to TRBJ2-2; D perhaps matches TRBD1 (6 bases). Trimming left V 0 bases short and J 1 base short, with 8 bases between. This CDR3 is 16 amino acids long. CDR1 KGHDR and CDR2 SFDVKD come from the germline V gene. The CDR3 reads CATSDLSRGNTGELFF. The CDR3 coding sequence is TGTGCCACCAGTGATTTGAGCAGGGGGAACACCGGGGAGCTGTTTTTT.

The V gene is TRBV5-5, the J gene TRBJ2-3; a possible D gene is TRBD2 (5 bases). V was trimmed by 4 bases and J by 1 base, leaving 10 bases between them. CDR1 SGHKS and CDR2 YYEKEE come from the germline V gene (reference sequence). This CDR3 region has 14 residues. DNA for the CDR3: TGTGCCAGCAGCCCCGGACTTGGCACAGATACGCAGTATTTT. This encodes CASSPGLGTDTQYF.

The rearrangement uses TRBV5-1 and TRBJ2-7, with 9 nucleotides matching TRBD1. CDR3 length: 14 amino acids. The trim removed 4 bases at V and 3 bases at J, leaving 5 bases unmatched. Germline-derived CDR1 and CDR2 are SGHRS and YFSETQ. CDR3 residues: CASSDTGGFYEQYF. The CDR3 DNA reads TGCGCCAGCAGCGATACAGGGGGCTTCTACGAGCAGTACTTC. Variable domain in full (rest from reference TRBV5-1 and TRBJ2-7): KAGVTQTPRYLIKTRGQQVTLSCSPISGHRSVSWYQQTPGQGLQFLFEYFSETQRNKGNFPGRFSGRQFSNSRSEMNVSTLELGDSALYLCASSDTGGFYEQYFGPGTRLTVT.

The V and J genes are TRBV19 and TRBJ1-1; TRBD1 matches 11 bases. Germline V gives CDR1 LNHDA, CDR2 SQIVND (reference sequence). Germline trimming cut 5 bases from V and 4 bases from J; bases unmatched to any gene: 12. CDR3 length: 17 residues. The CDR3 sequence is CASSAWTGGDWVTEAFF. CDR3 sequence (DNA): TGTGCCAGTAGTGCTTGGACAGGGGGCGATTGGGTCACTGAAGCTTTCTTT.

This clone was counted once. This chain connects TRBV28 to TRBJ1-6, with D possibly TRBD1 on 5 matching bases. The V gene's germline CDR1 is MDHEN and CDR2 SYDVKM. This CDR3 region has 13 residues. Trimming pared 8 bases from V and 4 bases from J, leaving 9 bases between. The CDR3 sequence: CASLRQYNSPLHF. The CDR3, as DNA: TGTGCCAGCCTAAGACAGTATAATTCACCCCTCCACTTT.

V gene TRBV28 combines with J gene TRBJ2-2; D is ambiguous. Trimming removed 4 bases at V and 0 bases at J, with 6 bases between. The CDR3 length is 14 residues. Looked up from germline, CDR1 is MDHEN and CDR2 is SYDVKM. This CDR3 is CASSYKTNTGELFF. CDR3 sequence (DNA): TGTGCCAGCAGTTACAAGACGAACACCGGGGAGCTGTTTTTT.

Only one count was recorded for this clone. This chain links TRBV7-8 with TRBJ1-5, with D perhaps TRBD1 (6 bases). The CDR3 sequence is 14 residues long. The V and J ends lost 1 base and 7 bases respectively, with 11 bases between them. Germline assignment: CDR1 SGHVS and CDR2 FQNEAQ. This chain's CDR3 is CASSLVAGGQPQHF. The CDR3 nucleotides are TGTGCCAGCAGCTTAGTCGCGGGGGGCCAGCCCCAGCATTTT.

The chain employs TRBV3-1 (or the pseudogene TRBV3-2) and TRBJ2-1; possible D gene TRBD2, 6 bases. Trimming took off 1 base at V and 12 bases at J, with 19 bases between the two ends. This CDR3 comprises 15 residues. Looked up from germline, CDR1 is LGHDT and CDR2 is YNNKEL (reference sequence). CDR3 nucleotide sequence: TGTGCCAGCAGCCAAGGTAGGCGGGAAGCGAGAAGGCAGTTCTTC. Translation gives CASSQGRREARRQFF.

This chain joins TRBV7-3 and TRBJ2-7, with 7 bases matching TRBD1. The CDR3 runs 13 residues. J gave up 5 bases and V 5 bases, and 6 bases lay outside the gene matches. Germline V lookup: CDR1 SGHTA, CDR2 FQGTGA. The CDR3 DNA is TGTGCCAGCAGCCTGCCCGGGACAGACGAGCAGTACTTC. This gives the protein CASSLPGTDEQYF.

The rearrangement links TRBV5-4 to TRBJ2-7; the match to TRBD2 covers 12 bases. The CDR3 is 18 amino acids. Trimming at V came to 4 bases and at J to 1 base, leaving 12 bases not matched to a gene. The germline V gene has CDR1 SGHNT and CDR2 YYREEE (reference sequence). CDR3 sequence: CASSKSTSGRGVSYEQYF. The CDR3 DNA reads TGTGCCAGCAGCAAATCGACTAGCGGGAGAGGAGTATCCTACGAGCAGTACTTC.